This T cell receptor (beta chain) is from a study of blood T cell repertoires in COVID-19. In the study overall: T cells, B-cell-depleted T cells, or PBMCs supplied cDNA or gDNA.

Germline values: CDR1 SGHAT, CDR2 FQNNGV. J was trimmed by 2 bases and V by 2 bases; bases with no gene match: 9. The CDR3 totals 16 residues. The authors' processing: Quantification of nucleated cells was approximated via reference gene primer amplification. Generated by immunoSEQ multiplex PCR, the TCRdb table keeps only in-frame clones and is missing some. That table is the source of V, J and clone size, and D and trimming were worked out from the DNA. The sample has about 290,000 clones, around four fifths seen once. This chain links TRBV11-2 with TRBJ2-7, with 7 positions matching TRBD2. The sequenced sample consisted of peripheral blood. This sequence was found in a woman aged 45-65 years with active or convalescent COVID-19. The CDR3 region has the DNA TGTGCCAGCAGCTTACGAGCGGGACTCCTCCCCTACGAGCAGTACTTC. It codes for CASSLRAGLLPYEQYF.